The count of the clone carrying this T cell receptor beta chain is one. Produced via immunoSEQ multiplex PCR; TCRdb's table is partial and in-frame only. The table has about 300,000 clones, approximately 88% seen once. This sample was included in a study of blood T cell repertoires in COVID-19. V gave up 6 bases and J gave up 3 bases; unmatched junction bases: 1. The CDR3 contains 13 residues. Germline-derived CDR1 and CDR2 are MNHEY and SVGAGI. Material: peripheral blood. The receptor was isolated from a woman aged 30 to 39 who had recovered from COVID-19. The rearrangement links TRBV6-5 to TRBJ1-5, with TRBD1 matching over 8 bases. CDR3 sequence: CASRDRVNQPQHF. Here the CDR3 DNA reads TGTGCCAGCAGGGACAGGGTCAATCAGCCCCAGCATTTT.